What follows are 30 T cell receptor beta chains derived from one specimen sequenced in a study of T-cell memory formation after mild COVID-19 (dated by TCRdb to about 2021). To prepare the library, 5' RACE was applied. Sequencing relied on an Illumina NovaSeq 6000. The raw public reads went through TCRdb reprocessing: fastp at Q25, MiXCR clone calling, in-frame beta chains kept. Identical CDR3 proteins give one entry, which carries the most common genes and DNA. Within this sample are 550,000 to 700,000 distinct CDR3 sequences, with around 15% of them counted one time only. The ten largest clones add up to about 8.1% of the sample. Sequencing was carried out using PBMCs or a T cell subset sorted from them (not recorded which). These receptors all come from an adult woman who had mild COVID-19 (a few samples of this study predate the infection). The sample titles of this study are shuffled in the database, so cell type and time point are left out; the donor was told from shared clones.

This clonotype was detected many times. The CDR3 coding sequence is TGTGCCAGCAGCCGACTGGGGAATGAGCAGTTCTTC. Translating it yields CASSRLGNEQFF. The V call is TRBV6-6, the J call TRBJ2-1; D is uncertain. The CDR3 consists of 12 residues. In germline, CDR1 is MNHNY, CDR2 SVGAGI (reference sequence). V was pared by 6 bases and J by 7 bases, with 10 bases between.

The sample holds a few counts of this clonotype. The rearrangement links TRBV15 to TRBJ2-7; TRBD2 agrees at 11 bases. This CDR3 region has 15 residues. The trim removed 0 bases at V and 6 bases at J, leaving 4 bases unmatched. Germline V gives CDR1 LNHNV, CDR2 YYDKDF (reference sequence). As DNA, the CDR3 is TGTGCCACCAGCAGAGATAGCGGGAGGGGGACCGAGCAGTACTTC. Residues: CATSRDSGRGTEQYF.

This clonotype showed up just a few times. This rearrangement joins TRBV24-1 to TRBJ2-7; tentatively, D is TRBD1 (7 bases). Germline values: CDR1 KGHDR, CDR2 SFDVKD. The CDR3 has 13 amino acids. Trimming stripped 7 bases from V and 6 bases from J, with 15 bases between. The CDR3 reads CATSQGGKVEQYF. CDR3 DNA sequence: TGTGCCACCAGCCAGGGGGGAAAGGTCGAGCAGTACTTC.

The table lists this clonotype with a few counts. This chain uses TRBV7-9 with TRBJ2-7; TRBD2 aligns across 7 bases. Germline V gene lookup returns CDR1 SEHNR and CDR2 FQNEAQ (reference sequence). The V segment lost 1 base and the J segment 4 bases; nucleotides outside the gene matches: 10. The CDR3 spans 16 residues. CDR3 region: CASSLVPAGARYEQYF. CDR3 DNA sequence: TGTGCCAGCAGCTTAGTCCCCGCGGGAGCCAGGTACGAGCAGTACTTC. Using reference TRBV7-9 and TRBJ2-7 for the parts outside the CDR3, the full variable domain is DTGVSQNPRHKITKRGQNVTFRCDPISEHNRLYWYRQTLGQGPEFLTYFQNEAQLEKSRLLSDRFSAERPKGSFSTLEIQRTEQGDSAMYLCASSLVPAGARYEQYFGPGTRLTVT.

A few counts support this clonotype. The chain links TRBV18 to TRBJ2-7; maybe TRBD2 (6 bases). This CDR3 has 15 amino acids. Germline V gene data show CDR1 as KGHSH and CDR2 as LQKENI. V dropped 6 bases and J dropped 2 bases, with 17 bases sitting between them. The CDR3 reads CASSRVGTQAYEQYF. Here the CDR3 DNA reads TGTGCCAGCTCCCGGGTTGGGACTCAGGCCTACGAGCAGTACTTC.

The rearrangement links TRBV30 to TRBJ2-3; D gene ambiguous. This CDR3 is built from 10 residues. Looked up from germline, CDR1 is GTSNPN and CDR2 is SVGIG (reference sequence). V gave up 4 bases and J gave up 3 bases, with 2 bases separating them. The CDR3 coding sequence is TGTGCCTGGACTACAGATACGCAGTATTTT. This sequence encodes CAWTTDTQYF.

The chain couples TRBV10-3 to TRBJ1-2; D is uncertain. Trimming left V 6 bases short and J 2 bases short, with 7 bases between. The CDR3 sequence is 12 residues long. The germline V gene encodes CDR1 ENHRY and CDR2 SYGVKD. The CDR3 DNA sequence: TGTGCCATCAGGGACGGAAACTATGGCTACACCTTC. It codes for CAIRDGNYGYTF.

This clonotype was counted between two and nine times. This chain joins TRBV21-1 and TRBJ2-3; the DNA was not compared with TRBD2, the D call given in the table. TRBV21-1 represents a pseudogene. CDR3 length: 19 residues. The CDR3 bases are TGTGCCAGCAGCAAAGCAGCGACTAGCGGGGGGGCCGGGACAGATACGCAGTATTTT. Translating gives CASSKAATSGGAGTDTQYF.

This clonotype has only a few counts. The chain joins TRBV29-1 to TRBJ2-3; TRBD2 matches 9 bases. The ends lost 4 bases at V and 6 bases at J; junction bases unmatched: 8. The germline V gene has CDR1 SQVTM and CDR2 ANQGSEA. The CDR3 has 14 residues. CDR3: CSVGAGGTPDTQYF. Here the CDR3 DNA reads TGCAGCGTTGGAGCGGGGGGTACCCCGGATACGCAGTATTTT.

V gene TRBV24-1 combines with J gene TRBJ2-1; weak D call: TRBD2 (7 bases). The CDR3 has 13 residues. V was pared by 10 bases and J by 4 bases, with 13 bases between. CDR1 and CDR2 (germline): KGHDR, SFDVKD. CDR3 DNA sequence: TGTGCCACGGGAGGGGGGGGATACAATGAGCAGTTCTTC. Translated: CATGGGGYNEQFF.

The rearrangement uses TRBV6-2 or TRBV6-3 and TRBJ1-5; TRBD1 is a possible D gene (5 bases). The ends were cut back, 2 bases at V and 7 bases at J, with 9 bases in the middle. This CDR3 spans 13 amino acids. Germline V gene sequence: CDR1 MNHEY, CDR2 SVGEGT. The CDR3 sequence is CASSYEWGQPQHF. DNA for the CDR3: TGTGCCAGCAGTTACGAGTGGGGGCAGCCCCAGCATTTT.

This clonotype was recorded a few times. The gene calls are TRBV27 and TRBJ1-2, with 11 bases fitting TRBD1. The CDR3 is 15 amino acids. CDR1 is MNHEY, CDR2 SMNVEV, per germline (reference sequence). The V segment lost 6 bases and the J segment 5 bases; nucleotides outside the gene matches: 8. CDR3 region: CASRDGTGGKYGYTF. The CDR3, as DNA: TGTGCCAGCAGGGACGGGACAGGGGGAAAATATGGCTACACCTTC.

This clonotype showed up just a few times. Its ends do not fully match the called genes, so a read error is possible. CDR3 protein: CASRLEADTQYF. CDR3 nucleotides: TGTGCCAGCAGATTAGAAGCAGATACGCAGTATTTT. The chain has TRBV7-9 and TRBJ2-3; D gene unclear. The CDR3 is 12 residues long. Germline assignment: CDR1 SEHNR and CDR2 FQNEAQ (reference sequence).

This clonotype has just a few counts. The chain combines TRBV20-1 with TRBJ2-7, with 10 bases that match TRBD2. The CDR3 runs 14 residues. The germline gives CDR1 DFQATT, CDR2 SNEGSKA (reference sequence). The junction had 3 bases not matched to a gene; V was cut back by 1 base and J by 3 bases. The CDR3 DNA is TGCAGTGCTAGAGCAGGGACTAGCGACTACGAGCAGTACTTC. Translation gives CSARAGTSDYEQYF.

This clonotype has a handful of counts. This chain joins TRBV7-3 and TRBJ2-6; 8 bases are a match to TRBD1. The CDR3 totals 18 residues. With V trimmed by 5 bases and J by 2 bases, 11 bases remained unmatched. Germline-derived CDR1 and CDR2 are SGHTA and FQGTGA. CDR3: CASSAPGQGLAGANVLTF. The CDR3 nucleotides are TGTGCCAGCAGCGCTCCTGGACAGGGTCTCGCTGGGGCCAACGTCCTGACTTTC.

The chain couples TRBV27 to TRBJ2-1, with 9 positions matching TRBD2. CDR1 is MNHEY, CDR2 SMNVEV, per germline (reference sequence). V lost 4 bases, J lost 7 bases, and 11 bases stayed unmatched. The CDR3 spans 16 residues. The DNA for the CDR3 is TGTGCCAGCAGTTACTCCTCTCGCGGGAGGGCGAATGAGCAGTTCTTC. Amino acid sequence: CASSYSSRGRANEQFF.

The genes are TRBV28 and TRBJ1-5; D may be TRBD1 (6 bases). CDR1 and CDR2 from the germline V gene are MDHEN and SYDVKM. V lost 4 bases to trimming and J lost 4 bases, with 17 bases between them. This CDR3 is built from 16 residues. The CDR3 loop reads CASSSPTDSFNQPQHF. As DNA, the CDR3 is TGTGCCAGCAGTTCGCCTACGGACAGCTTTAATCAGCCCCAGCATTTT. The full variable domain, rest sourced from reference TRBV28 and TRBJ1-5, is DVKVTQSSRYLVKRTGEKVFLECVQDMDHENMFWYRQDPGLGLRLIYFSYDVKMKEKGDIPEGYSVSREKKERFSLILESASTNQTSMYLCASSSPTDSFNQPQHFGDGTRLSIL.

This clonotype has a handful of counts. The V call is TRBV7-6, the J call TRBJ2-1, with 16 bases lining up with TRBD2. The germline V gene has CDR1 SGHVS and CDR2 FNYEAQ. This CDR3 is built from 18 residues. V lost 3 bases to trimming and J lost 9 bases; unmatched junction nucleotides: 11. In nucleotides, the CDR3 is TGTGCCAGCAGCTTGGGACTAGCGGGGGGGCAAGTGGAGGTTGAGCAGTTCTTC. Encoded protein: CASSLGLAGGQVEVEQFF.

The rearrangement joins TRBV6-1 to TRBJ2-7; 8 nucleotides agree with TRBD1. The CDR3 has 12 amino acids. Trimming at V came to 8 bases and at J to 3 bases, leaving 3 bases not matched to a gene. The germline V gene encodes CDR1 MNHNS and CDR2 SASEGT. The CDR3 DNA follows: TGTGCCAGCTGGACAGGGATCTACGAGCAGTACTTC. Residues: CASWTGIYEQYF.

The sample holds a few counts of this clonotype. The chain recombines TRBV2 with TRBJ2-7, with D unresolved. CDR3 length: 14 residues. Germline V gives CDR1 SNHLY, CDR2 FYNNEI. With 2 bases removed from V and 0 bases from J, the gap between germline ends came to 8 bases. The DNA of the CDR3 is TGTGCCAGCAGTGAACGTGGCGGCTCCTACGAGCAGTACTTC. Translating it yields CASSERGGSYEQYF.

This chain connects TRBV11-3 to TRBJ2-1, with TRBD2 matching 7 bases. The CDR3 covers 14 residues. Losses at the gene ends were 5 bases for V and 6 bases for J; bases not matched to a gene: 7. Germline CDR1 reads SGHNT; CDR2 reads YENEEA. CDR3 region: CASSVTGGVNEQFF. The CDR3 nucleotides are TGTGCCAGCAGCGTCACGGGAGGCGTCAATGAGCAGTTCTTC. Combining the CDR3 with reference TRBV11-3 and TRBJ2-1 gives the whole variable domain EAGVVQSPRYKIIEKKQPVAFWCNPISGHNTLYWYLQNLGQGPELLIRYENEEAVDDSQLPKDRFSAERLKGVDSTLKIQPAELGDSAVYLCASSVTGGVNEQFFGPGTRLTVL.

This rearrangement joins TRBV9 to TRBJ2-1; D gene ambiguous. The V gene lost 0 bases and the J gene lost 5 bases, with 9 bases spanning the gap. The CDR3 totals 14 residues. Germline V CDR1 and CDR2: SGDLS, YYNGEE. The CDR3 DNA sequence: TGTGCCAGCAGCGTAGTCCCAGAGAACAATGAGCAGTTCTTC. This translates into CASSVVPENNEQFF.

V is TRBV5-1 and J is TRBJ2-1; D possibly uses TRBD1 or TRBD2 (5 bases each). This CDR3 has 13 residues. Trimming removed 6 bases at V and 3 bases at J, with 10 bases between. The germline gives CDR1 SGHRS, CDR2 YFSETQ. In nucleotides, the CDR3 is TGCGCCAGCAATGAGGGGTACTACAATGAGCAGTTCTTC. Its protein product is CASNEGYYNEQFF. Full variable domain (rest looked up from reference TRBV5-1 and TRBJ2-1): KAGVTQTPRYLIKTRGQQVTLSCSPISGHRSVSWYQQTPGQGLQFLFEYFSETQRNKGNFPGRFSGRQFSNSRSEMNVSTLELGDSALYLCASNEGYYNEQFFGPGTRLTVL.

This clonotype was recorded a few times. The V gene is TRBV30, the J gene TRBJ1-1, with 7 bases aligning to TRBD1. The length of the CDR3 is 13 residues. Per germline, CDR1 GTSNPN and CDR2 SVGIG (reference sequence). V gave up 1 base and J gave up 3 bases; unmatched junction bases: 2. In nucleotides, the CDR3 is TGTGCCTGGAGTGCCGGGACAGACACTGAAGCTTTCTTT. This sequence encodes CAWSAGTDTEAFF.

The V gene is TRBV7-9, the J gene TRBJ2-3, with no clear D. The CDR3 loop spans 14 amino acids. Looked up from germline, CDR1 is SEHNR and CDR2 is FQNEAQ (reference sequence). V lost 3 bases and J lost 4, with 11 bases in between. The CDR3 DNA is TGTGCCAGCAGCTTCACCGGTAGTTCAGATACGCAGTATTTT. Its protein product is CASSFTGSSDTQYF.

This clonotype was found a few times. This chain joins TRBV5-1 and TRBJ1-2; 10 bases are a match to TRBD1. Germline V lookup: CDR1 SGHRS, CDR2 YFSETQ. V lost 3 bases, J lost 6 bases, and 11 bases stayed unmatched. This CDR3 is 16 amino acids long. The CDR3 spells CASSSGQGLRFDGYTF. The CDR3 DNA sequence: TGCGCCAGCAGCTCGGGACAGGGGTTACGTTTTGATGGCTACACCTTC.

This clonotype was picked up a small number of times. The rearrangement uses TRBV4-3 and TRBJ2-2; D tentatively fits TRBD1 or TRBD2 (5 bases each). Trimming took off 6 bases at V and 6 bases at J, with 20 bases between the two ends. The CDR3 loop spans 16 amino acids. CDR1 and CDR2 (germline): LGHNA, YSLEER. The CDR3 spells CASRDQVGTYSGELFF. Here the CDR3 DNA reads TGCGCCAGCAGAGACCAAGTGGGGACGTACTCCGGGGAGCTGTTTTTT.

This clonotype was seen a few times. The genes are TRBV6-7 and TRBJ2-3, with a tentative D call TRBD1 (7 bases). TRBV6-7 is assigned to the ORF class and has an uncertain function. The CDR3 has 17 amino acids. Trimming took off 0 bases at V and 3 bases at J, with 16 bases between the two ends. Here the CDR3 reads CASSYSRQGGPTDTQYF. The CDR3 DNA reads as TGTGCCAGCAGTTACTCGAGACAGGGAGGTCCTACAGATACGCAGTATTTT.

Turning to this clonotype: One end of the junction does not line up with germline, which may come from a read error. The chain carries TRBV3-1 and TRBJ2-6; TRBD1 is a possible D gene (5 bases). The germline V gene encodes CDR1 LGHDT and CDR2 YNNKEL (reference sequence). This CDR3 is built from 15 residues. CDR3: CASSQDVSGANVLTF. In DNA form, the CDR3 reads TGTGCCAGCAGCCAAGACGTTTCTGGGGCCAACGTACTGACTTTC.

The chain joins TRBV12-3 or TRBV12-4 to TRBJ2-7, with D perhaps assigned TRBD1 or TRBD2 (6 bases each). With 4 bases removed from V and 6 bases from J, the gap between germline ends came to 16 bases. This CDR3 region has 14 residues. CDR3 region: CASSSLGGFGEQYF. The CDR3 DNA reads TGTGCCAGCAGTTCCTTAGGGGGGTTCGGCGAGCAGTACTTC.